Each of the 16 T cell receptor beta chains below was sequenced from the same sample in a study of control samples from healthy donors and cancer patients. Sequencing used immunoSEQ multiplex PCR; TCRdb keeps in-frame clones, though not all of them. The repertoire includes some 150,000 clones, over 90% of them detected once, and roughly 2.3% sits in the top ten. The sequenced sample consisted of blood. These receptors all come from a man aged 50-59 years in good health.

The V gene is TRBV6-6, the J gene TRBJ2-7; 11 bases map to TRBD1. The CDR3 contains 15 residues. J was trimmed by 0 bases and V by 7 bases; bases with no gene match: 5. Germline assignment: CDR1 MNHNY and CDR2 SVGAGI (reference sequence). The CDR3 DNA is TGTGCCAGCACCCTAGGGACAGGGGGCTCCTACGAGCAGTACTTC. Translation gives CASTLGTGGSYEQYF.

The chain carries TRBV14 and TRBJ2-3; a weak D match, TRBD2 (6 bases). The CDR3 is made up of 16 amino acids. The V gene's germline CDR1 is SGHDN and CDR2 FVKESK. V lost 2 bases, J lost 0 bases, and 12 bases lay in between. CDR3 amino acids: CASSQQSGHSTDTQYF. The DNA for the CDR3 is TGTGCCAGCAGCCAACAAAGCGGGCATAGCACAGATACGCAGTATTTT. Based on the CDR3 plus reference TRBV14 and TRBJ2-3, the full variable domain is EAGVTQFPSHSVIEKGQTVTLRCDPISGHDNLYWYRRVMGKEIKFLLHFVKESKQDESGMPNNRFLAERTGGTYSTLKVQPAELEDSGVYFCASSQQSGHSTDTQYFGPGTRLTVL.

The V call is TRBV7-9, the J call TRBJ1-3; 9 bases match TRBD1. Germline assignment: CDR1 SEHNR and CDR2 FQNEAQ (reference sequence). The V segment lost 4 bases and the J segment 1 base; nucleotides outside the gene matches: 2. The CDR3 sequence is 15 residues long. CDR3 DNA sequence: TGTGCCAGCAGCTCGGACAGGGGATCTGGAAACACCATATATTTT. Protein: CASSSDRGSGNTIYF.

The rearrangement uses TRBV19 and TRBJ1-5, with 9 bases identical to TRBD1. CDR1 and CDR2 (germline): LNHDA, SQIVND (reference sequence). With 7 bases clipped from V and 1 base from J, the junction kept 11 bases outside the gene matches. The CDR3 is 17 amino acids. CDR3 in amino acids: CASTGTGMVMSNQPQHF. The CDR3 bases are TGTGCCAGTACCGGGACAGGGATGGTAATGAGCAATCAGCCCCAGCATTTT.

The rearrangement joins TRBV27 to TRBJ1-2; TRBD1 aligns across 7 bases. The CDR3 contains 18 residues. Per germline, CDR1 MNHEY and CDR2 SMNVEV (reference sequence). J was trimmed by 3 bases and V by 5 bases; bases with no gene match: 18. This CDR3 is CASSPTPLGRGNDYGYTF. The CDR3 nucleotides read TGTGCCAGCAGTCCAACACCCCTTGGCAGGGGGAATGACTATGGCTACACCTTC.

The chain employs TRBV4-2 and TRBJ1-5; no reliable D call. Per the germline V gene, CDR1 is LGHNA and CDR2 is YNFKEQ. The CDR3 has 14 residues. The germline V and J ends were trimmed by 0 bases and 4 bases, with 7 bases remaining between them. CDR3 sequence: CASSQEGGNQPQHF. The DNA for the CDR3 is TGTGCCAGCAGCCAAGAGGGAGGGAATCAGCCCCAGCATTTT.

This chain joins TRBV6-6 and TRBJ2-3; 9 bases match TRBD1. This CDR3 contains 15 residues. The V gene end was trimmed by 6 bases and the J gene end by 2 bases; junction bases not matched to a gene: 6. Germline-derived CDR1 and CDR2 are MNHNY and SVGAGI (reference sequence). CDR3 sequence reads: CASRPGQGNTDTQYF. In DNA form, the CDR3 reads TGTGCCAGCAGACCGGGACAGGGCAACACAGATACGCAGTATTTT.

Judged by abundance, this clone is large. The CDR3: CASSFATGYSNQPQHF. CDR3 DNA sequence: TGTGCCAGCAGTTTCGCGACAGGGTATAGCAATCAGCCCCAGCATTTT. The chain recombines TRBV28 with TRBJ1-5; 7 bases map to TRBD1. This CDR3 has 16 amino acids. Germline trimming cut 3 bases from V and 0 bases from J; bases unmatched to any gene: 5. The V gene's germline CDR1 is MDHEN and CDR2 SYDVKM.

V usage is TRBV2 and J usage is TRBJ2-1; D not certain. Trimming removed 7 bases from V and 6 bases from J, with 13 bases in between. Germline CDR1 is SNHLY and CDR2 is FYNNEI. The CDR3 runs to 13 residues. CDR3 coding DNA: TGTGCCAGCACCACCAATCTGGGCAATGAGCAGTTCTTC. It yields the protein CASTTNLGNEQFF. The full variable domain, rest sourced from reference TRBV2 and TRBJ2-1, is EPEVTQTPSHQVTQMGQEVILRCVPISNHLYFYWYRQILGQKVEFLVSFYNNEISEKSEIFDDQFSVERPDGSNFTLKIRSTKLEDSAMYFCASTTNLGNEQFFGPGTRLTVL.

J is TRBJ2-4 and V is TRBV5-4; D not certain. The CDR3 runs to 13 residues. Per germline, CDR1 SGHNT and CDR2 YYREEE (reference sequence). Trimming took 4 bases from V and 4 from J, leaving 9 bases between them. CDR3 nucleotide sequence: TGTGCCAGCAGCACGGATTCTAAAAACATTCAGTACTTC. Translating it yields CASSTDSKNIQYF.

The rearrangement links TRBV19 to TRBJ1-1; D is unclear. Germline V gene sequence: CDR1 LNHDA, CDR2 SQIVND (reference sequence). The CDR3 length is 13 residues. Trimming stripped 6 bases from V and 5 bases from J, with 13 bases between. The CDR3 coding sequence is TGTGCCAGTAGGAGAACGGTTGGGACTGAAGCTTTCTTT. This codes for CASRRTVGTEAFF. The whole variable domain, remainder taken from reference TRBV19 and TRBJ1-1, is DGGITQSPKYLFRKEGQNVTLSCEQNLNHDAMYWYRQDPGQGLRLIYYSQIVNDFQKGDIAEGYSVSREKKESFPLTVTSAQKNPTAFYLCASRRTVGTEAFFGQGTRLTVV.

The chain joins TRBV28 to TRBJ2-5; D is undetermined. This CDR3 spans 11 amino acids. The germline V gene has CDR1 MDHEN and CDR2 SYDVKM. V was cut by 5 bases and J by 4 bases, with 5 bases left in between. The CDR3: CASSPRETQYF. CDR3 bases: TGTGCCAGCAGTCCGAGAGAGACCCAGTACTTC.

This clone was recorded once. V usage is TRBV5-5 and J usage is TRBJ2-1; 14 positions match TRBD2. V shed 2 bases and J 9 bases; nucleotides not matched to a gene: 7. This CDR3 is 16 amino acids long. Germline V gives CDR1 SGHKS, CDR2 YYEKEE (reference sequence). DNA for the CDR3: TGTGCCAGCAGCTTTATAGGGACTAGCGGGAGATTTGAGCAGTTCTTC. Its protein is CASSFIGTSGRFEQFF.

The chain combines TRBV28 with TRBJ2-1; maybe TRBD2 (6 bases). V was shortened by 2 bases and J by 5 bases, with 16 bases between the two germline ends. The germline CDR1 and CDR2 sequences are MDHEN and SYDVKM. The CDR3 has 16 residues. CDR3 loop: CASSLGGMARHNEQFF. Here the CDR3 DNA reads TGTGCCAGCAGTTTAGGCGGGATGGCTCGACACAATGAGCAGTTCTTC.

This chain joins TRBV4-1 and TRBJ2-7, with D perhaps being TRBD1 or TRBD2 (6 bases each). Looked up from germline, CDR1 is MGHRA and CDR2 is YSYEKL. The ends were cut back, 4 bases at V and 2 bases at J, with 21 bases in the middle. The length of the CDR3 is 17 residues. In DNA, the CDR3 is TGCGCCAGCAGCCTATCTCTTCGCGGGACATTAACCTACGAGCAGTACTTC. Residues: CASSLSLRGTLTYEQYF.

The J gene is TRBJ1-4, the V gene TRBV3-1 (or the pseudogene TRBV3-2); D gene ambiguous. The CDR3 covers 13 residues. Germline V gene sequence: CDR1 LGHDT, CDR2 YNNKEL (reference sequence). Trimming removed 4 bases from V and 8 bases from J, with 11 bases in between. CDR3 sequence reads: CASSPLEREKLFF. DNA of the CDR3: TGTGCCAGCAGCCCCCTGGAGAGGGAAAAACTGTTTTTT.